This is a list of T cell receptor beta chains from one sample in a study of T cell responses to AZD1222 COVID-19 vaccine. Libraries were prepared by immunoSEQ multiplex PCR; TCRdb keeps only in-frame clonotypes and omits some of them. The sample yields about 150,000 clones, 70% to 90% seen once. The material was peripheral blood, obtained on day 0 of AZD1222 vaccination. The origin of the receptors is an adult in good health. The CDR3 runs from the conserved cysteine through the conserved F or W.

TRBV5-1,CASSSGSGVKTQYF
TRBV14,CASSLKKNTEAFF
TRBV5-5,CASSPTGIPNTEAFF
TRBV2,CASSLAGRIGETQYF
TRBV19,CASSKEAIQGSEAFF
TRBV28,CASGAGRSLKTQYF
TRBV6-5,CASTPGNTDQPQHF
TRBV28,CASSGATDTQYF
TRBV3-1/TRBV3-2,CASSHSYEQYF
TRBV2,CASRGADVYSNQPQHF
TRBV7-9,CASSLYFGGRTDTQYF
TRBV7-2,CASSSQANQPQHF
TRBV15,CATSRAAGNYGYTF
TRBV13,CASSLAKEITGELFF
TRBV7-2,CASSTRTGAGYEQYF
TRBV5-6,CASSLWSAGRSYGYTF
TRBV4-3,CASSQDFGEKLFF
TRBV5-4,CASRTLGQDTQYF
TRBV5-5,CASSLDVRGENEKLFF
TRBV2,CASSWQGPGQPQHF
TRBV5-1,CASSFTSGRVEQYF
TRBV7-9,CASSSRGANTGELFF
TRBV28,CASRISGTRNTGELFF
TRBV7-2,CASSLGTSGNTIYF
TRBV2,CASRSTGGLETQYF
TRBV6-5,CASSEQTIGNTIYF
TRBV28,CASSLDGGREKLFF
TRBV6-6,CASSYSGLGTEAFF
TRBV15,CATSRGQGDYEQYF
TRBV19,CASSKERVDQPQHF
TRBV6-5,CAILKDGYTF
TRBV6-5,CASSYSGAFEAFF
TRBV7-9,CASSEGLSDTEAFF
TRBV5-1,CASSPRTGMYQETQYF
TRBV19,CASSSRQNYGYTF
TRBV10-3,CATQQGEKLFF
TRBV30,CAWSDQGLNTEAFF
TRBV19,CATYEGGRSGNTIYF
TRBV23-1,CASKDRGYGYTF
TRBV14,CASSQLAGGPYNEQFF
TRBV7-2,CASSSRQGLYEQYF
TRBV4-1,CASSLYSGGRGYEQYF
TRBV11-1,CASSLGVYEQYF
TRBV28,CASNGQGGRAYNSPLHF
TRBV15,CATTQSGGSYGYTF
TRBV28,CASSYGTTGAFF
TRBV10-3,CAIGEQGSNQPQHF
TRBV7-9,CASSPRAPNQPQHF
TRBV4-2,CASSQDAGPNYGYTF